This entry lists 21 T cell receptor beta chains sequenced from one sample in a study of shared clonotypes between healthy human individuals. The assay was immunoSEQ multiplex PCR, and TCRdb's table has in-frame clones only and misses some. Here the sample spans about 2.4 million clones, over 85% being singletons. The sequencing sample was made of naive CD4+ T cells from PBMCs. The subset was: CD45RA+ positively selected. The receptor source for this set is a man between 18 and 29 years old in good health. Some clones in this sample may be carry-over from other donors' samples.

The chain joins TRBV28 to TRBJ2-6; D possibly corresponds to TRBD1 (5 bases). Trimming pared 7 bases from V and 0 bases from J, leaving 13 bases between. The CDR3 runs 16 residues. Per the germline V gene, CDR1 is MDHEN and CDR2 is SYDVKM. This chain's CDR3 is CASTSLGLSGANVLTF. The CDR3 bases are TGTGCCAGCACTTCCTTGGGGCTCTCTGGGGCCAACGTCCTGACTTTC.

The chain couples TRBV10-1 to TRBJ2-5, with TRBD2 matching 11 bases. The CDR3 contains 14 residues. CDR1 is WNHNN, CDR2 SYGVQD, per germline (reference sequence). V was pared by 8 bases and J by 7 bases, with 9 bases of the junction left unmatched. The CDR3 is CASSTSGRDGTQYF. The CDR3 DNA is TGCGCCAGCTCTACTAGCGGGAGAGACGGGACCCAGTACTTC.

The rearrangement links TRBV5-1 to TRBJ2-5; the match to TRBD1 covers 7 bases. Losses at the gene ends were 0 bases for V and 0 bases for J; bases not matched to a gene: 8. CDR3 length: 17 residues. Germline CDR1 reads SGHRS; CDR2 reads YFSETQ. CDR3 protein: CASSLGGQVNYQETQYF. CDR3 coding DNA: TGCGCCAGCAGCTTGGGCGGACAGGTGAATTACCAAGAGACCCAGTACTTC.

This CDR3 reads CASSQSLRQGNEKLFF. CDR3 bases: TGTGCCAGCAGCCAATCCCTTAGACAGGGGAATGAAAAACTGTTTTTT. This chain joins TRBV16 and TRBJ1-4; TRBD1 matches 8 bases. This CDR3 comprises 16 residues. The germline gives CDR1 KGHSY, CDR2 FQNENV. V trimming: 0 bases; J trimming: 5 bases; junction bases outside the gene matches: 5.

The J gene is TRBJ2-5, the V gene TRBV28, with a possible D match to TRBD2 (6 bases). Germline V lookup: CDR1 MDHEN, CDR2 SYDVKM. Trimming took 2 bases from V and 2 from J, leaving 12 bases between them. The CDR3 has 15 amino acids. The chain's CDR3 is CASSLRFGGQETQYF. CDR3 sequence (DNA): TGTGCCAGCAGTTTAAGATTCGGGGGTCAAGAGACCCAGTACTTC.

The rearrangement links TRBV6-1 to TRBJ1-2; 9 bases agree with TRBD1. The CDR3 is made up of 15 amino acids. J gave up 6 bases and V 11 bases, and 16 bases lay outside the gene matches. CDR1 is MNHNS, CDR2 SASEGT, per germline. The CDR3 DNA is TGTGCCTCCTTAACCCGCAGGACAGGGGAAGATGGCTACACCTTC. Translation gives CASLTRRTGEDGYTF.

The chain recombines TRBV5-1 with TRBJ2-5; D call uncertain. Trimming stripped 4 bases from V and 1 base from J, with 11 bases between. CDR1 is SGHRS, CDR2 YFSETQ, per germline. This CDR3 contains 14 residues. The CDR3 spells CASSPEGLQETQYF. The CDR3 DNA reads as TGCGCCAGCAGCCCCGAAGGGCTCCAAGAGACCCAGTACTTC.

The chain uses TRBV7-3 and TRBJ2-1; 10 nucleotides line up with TRBD2. Germline V lookup: CDR1 SGHTA, CDR2 FQGTGA. CDR3 length equals 14 residues. V was pared by 4 bases and J by 15 bases, with 12 bases of the junction left unmatched. In nucleotides, the CDR3 is TGTGCCAGCAGCTCACCCACGCTAGCGGGAGTAGCGTTCTTC. Translated: CASSSPTLAGVAFF.

The chain uses TRBV7-9 and TRBJ2-5, with TRBD1 as a possible D gene (5 bases). Trimming removed 6 bases from V and 3 bases from J, with 14 bases in between. Germline V CDR1 and CDR2: SEHNR, FQNEAQ (reference sequence). CDR3 length: 14 amino acids. The CDR3 DNA follows: TGTGCCAGCAGGGACCTAGGGGATAAAGAGACCCAGTACTTC. Protein sequence: CASRDLGDKETQYF. The full variable domain, rest sourced from reference TRBV7-9 and TRBJ2-5, is DTGVSQNPRHKITKRGQNVTFRCDPISEHNRLYWYRQTLGQGPEFLTYFQNEAQLEKSRLLSDRFSAERPKGSFSTLEIQRTEQGDSAMYLCASRDLGDKETQYFGPGTRLLVL.

The genes are TRBV18 and TRBJ2-7; D possibly corresponds to TRBD2 (6 bases). This CDR3 contains 14 residues. Germline loops: CDR1 KGHSH, CDR2 LQKENI. Trimming pared 8 bases from V and 4 bases from J, leaving 18 bases between. CDR3 in amino acids: CASVQGGENYEQYF. CDR3 sequence (DNA): TGTGCCAGCGTGCAGGGAGGTGAGAATTACGAGCAGTACTTC. Full variable domain (rest looked up from reference TRBV18 and TRBJ2-7): NAGVMQNPRHLVRRRGQEARLRCSPMKGHSHVYWYRQLPEEGLKFMVYLQKENIIDESGMPKERFSAEFPKEGPSILRIQQVVRGDSAAYFCASVQGGENYEQYFGPGTRLTVT.

This sequence joins TRBV28 and TRBJ2-7; D possibly corresponds to TRBD1 (5 bases). Germline V gene sequence: CDR1 MDHEN, CDR2 SYDVKM. The CDR3 covers 15 residues. Trimming removed 2 bases at V and 3 bases at J, with 14 bases between. The CDR3 is CASSLPPGHYYEQYF. The CDR3 DNA sequence: TGTGCCAGCAGTTTACCTCCAGGGCACTACTACGAGCAGTACTTC.

This chain uses TRBV28 with TRBJ2-3, with 10 bases lining up with TRBD2. The CDR3 consists of 15 residues. Germline V gives CDR1 MDHEN, CDR2 SYDVKM. The V and J ends lost 1 base and 6 bases, in that order; junction bases with no gene match: 4. The CDR3 DNA is TGTGCCAGCAGTTTATTGTCACTAGCGGGGGATACGCAGTATTTT. Protein sequence: CASSLLSLAGDTQYF.

This clone was observed a few times. This rearrangement joins TRBV27 to TRBJ1-5; D is undetermined. V shed 7 bases and J shed 3 bases, with 7 bases lying between them. Germline V gene lookup returns CDR1 MNHEY and CDR2 SMNVEV (reference sequence). The CDR3 spans 12 residues. For the CDR3, the DNA is TGTGCCAGCACTCCAACCAATCAGCCCCAGCATTTT. It yields the protein CASTPTNQPQHF.

The count of this clone is one. This chain links TRBV5-1 with TRBJ1-2; D gene unclear. The CDR3 sequence is 15 residues long. Trimming removed 5 bases at V and 8 bases at J, with 22 bases between. Germline assignment: CDR1 SGHRS and CDR2 YFSETQ. This chain's CDR3 is CASSMPMAGSGGYTF. CDR3 bases: TGCGCCAGCAGTATGCCGATGGCGGGATCGGGCGGCTACACCTTC.

As to this clone: At one end the junction does not follow the germline gene, possibly because of a read error. This chain links TRBV9 with TRBJ1-5, with a weak D call TRBD1 (5 bases). The CDR3 runs 11 residues. Per the germline V gene, CDR1 is SGDLS and CDR2 is YYNGEE. CDR3 DNA: TGTGCCAGCAGCCATCTGGGGCCACCGAATTTT. Its protein is CASSHLGPPNF.

The chain combines TRBV29-1 with TRBJ2-1; TRBD1 might be the D (6 bases). V lost 7 bases and J lost 0, with 22 bases in between. Germline V gene sequence: CDR1 SQVTM, CDR2 ANQGSEA. The CDR3 spans 17 residues. The CDR3 region is CSAGTPTTPSSYNEQFF. The CDR3 region has the DNA TGCAGCGCTGGGACACCGACGACCCCGAGCTCCTACAATGAGCAGTTCTTC.

The chain couples TRBV18 to TRBJ1-6; no firm D call. The V gene's germline CDR1 is KGHSH and CDR2 LQKENI. V lost 2 bases and J lost 11, with 7 bases in between. The CDR3 extends over 12 amino acids. The CDR3 here is CASSPAMPPLHF. CDR3 coding DNA: TGTGCCAGCTCACCAGCGATGCCACCCCTCCACTTT.

The gene calls are TRBV7-9 and TRBJ2-7; D is possibly TRBD1 (5 bases). Germline-derived CDR1 and CDR2 are SEHNR and FQNEAQ (reference sequence). The CDR3 has 15 amino acids. The V end was cut by 2 bases, the J end by 0 bases, with 11 bases between. The CDR3, as DNA: TGTGCCAGCAGCTTATGGGGCGGAGCCTCCTACGAGCAGTACTTC. This sequence encodes CASSLWGGASYEQYF.

V is TRBV5-5 and J is TRBJ2-7; D call uncertain. The CDR3 contains 13 residues. Germline lookup yields CDR1 SGHKS and CDR2 YYEKEE (reference sequence). V gave up 0 bases and J gave up 5 bases, with 9 bases separating them. The CDR3: CASSLGSRHEQYF. CDR3 coding DNA: TGTGCCAGCAGCTTGGGTTCTAGACACGAGCAGTACTTC.

The chain recombines TRBV4-1 with TRBJ1-3; D is unclear. V dropped 1 base and J dropped 7 bases, with 11 bases sitting between them. CDR1 is MGHRA and CDR2 is YSYEKL in the germline V gene. This CDR3 is 14 amino acids long. The CDR3 protein is CASSQAMQRNTIYF. CDR3 nucleotides: TGCGCCAGCAGCCAAGCTATGCAGAGGAACACCATATATTTT.

In DNA, the CDR3 is TGCGCCAGCAGCTTGGGAGGGAATAGGCCCTACGAGCAGTACTTC. This sequence encodes CASSLGGNRPYEQYF. The rearrangement uses TRBV5-1 and TRBJ2-7, with D tentatively TRBD2 (5 bases). From germline, CDR1 is SGHRS and CDR2 YFSETQ. The CDR3 contains 15 residues. V was pared by 0 bases and J by 2 bases, with 12 bases between.